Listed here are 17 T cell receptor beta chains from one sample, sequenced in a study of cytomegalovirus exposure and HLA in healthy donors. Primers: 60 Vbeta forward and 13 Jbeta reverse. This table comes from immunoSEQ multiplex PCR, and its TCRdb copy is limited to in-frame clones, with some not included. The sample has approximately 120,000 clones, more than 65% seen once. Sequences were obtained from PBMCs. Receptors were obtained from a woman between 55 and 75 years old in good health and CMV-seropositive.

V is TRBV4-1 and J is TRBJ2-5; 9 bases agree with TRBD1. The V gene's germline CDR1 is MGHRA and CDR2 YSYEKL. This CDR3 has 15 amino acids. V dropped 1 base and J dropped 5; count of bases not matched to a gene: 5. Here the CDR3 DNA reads TGCGCCAGCAGCCAAGCGGACAGGGGTTTTGAGACCCAGTACTTC. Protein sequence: CASSQADRGFETQYF.

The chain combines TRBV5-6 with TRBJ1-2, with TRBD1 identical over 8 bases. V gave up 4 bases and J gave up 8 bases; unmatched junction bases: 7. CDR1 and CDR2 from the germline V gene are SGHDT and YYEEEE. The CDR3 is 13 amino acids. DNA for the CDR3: TGTGCCAGCAGCGACCAGGGGGCTTACGGCTACACCTTC. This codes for CASSDQGAYGYTF.

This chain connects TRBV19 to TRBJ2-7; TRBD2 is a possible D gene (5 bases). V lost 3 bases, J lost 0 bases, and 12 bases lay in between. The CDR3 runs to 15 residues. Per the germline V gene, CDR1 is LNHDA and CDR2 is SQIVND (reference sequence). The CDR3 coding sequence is TGTGCCAGTAGTATCGGAACGGGATTCTCCTACGAGCAGTACTTC. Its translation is CASSIGTGFSYEQYF.

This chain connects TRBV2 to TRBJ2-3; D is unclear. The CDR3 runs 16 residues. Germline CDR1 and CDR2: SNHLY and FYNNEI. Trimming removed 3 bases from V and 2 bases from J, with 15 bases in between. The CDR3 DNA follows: TGTGCCAGCAGTGAGTGGGTTGGCGGCCTCACAGATACGCAGTATTTT. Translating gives CASSEWVGGLTDTQYF.

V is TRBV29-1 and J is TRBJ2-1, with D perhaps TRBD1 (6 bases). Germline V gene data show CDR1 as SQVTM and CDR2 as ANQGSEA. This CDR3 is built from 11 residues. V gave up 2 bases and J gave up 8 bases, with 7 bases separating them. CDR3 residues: CSVEPGDEQFF. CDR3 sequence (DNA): TGCAGCGTTGAACCAGGGGATGAGCAGTTCTTC.

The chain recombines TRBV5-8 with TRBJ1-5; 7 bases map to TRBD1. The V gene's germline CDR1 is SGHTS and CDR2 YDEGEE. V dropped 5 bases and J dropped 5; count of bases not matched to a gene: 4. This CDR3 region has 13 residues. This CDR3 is CASRRDSHQPQHF. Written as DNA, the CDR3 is TGTGCCAGCAGACGGGACAGCCATCAGCCCCAGCATTTT.

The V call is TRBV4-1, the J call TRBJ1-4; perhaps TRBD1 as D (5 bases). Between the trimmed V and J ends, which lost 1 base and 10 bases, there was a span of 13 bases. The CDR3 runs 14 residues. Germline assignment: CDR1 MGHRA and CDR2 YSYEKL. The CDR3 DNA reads TGCGCCAGCAGCCAAGGGGGAGGGGAAGGAAAACTGTTTTTT. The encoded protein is CASSQGGGEGKLFF.

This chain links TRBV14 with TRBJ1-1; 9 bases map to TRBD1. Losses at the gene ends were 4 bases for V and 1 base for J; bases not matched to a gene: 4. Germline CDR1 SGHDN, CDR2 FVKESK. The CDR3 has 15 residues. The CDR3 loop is CASSPDRGENTEAFF. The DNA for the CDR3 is TGTGCCAGCAGCCCGGACAGGGGAGAGAACACTGAAGCTTTCTTT.

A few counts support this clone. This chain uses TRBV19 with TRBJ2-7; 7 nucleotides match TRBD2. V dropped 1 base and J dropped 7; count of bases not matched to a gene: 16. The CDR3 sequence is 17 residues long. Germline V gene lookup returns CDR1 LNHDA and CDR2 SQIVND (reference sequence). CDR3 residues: CASSIASGASSRGEQYF. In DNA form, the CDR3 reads TGTGCCAGTAGTATAGCCAGCGGGGCCTCCAGCCGGGGGGAGCAGTACTTC.

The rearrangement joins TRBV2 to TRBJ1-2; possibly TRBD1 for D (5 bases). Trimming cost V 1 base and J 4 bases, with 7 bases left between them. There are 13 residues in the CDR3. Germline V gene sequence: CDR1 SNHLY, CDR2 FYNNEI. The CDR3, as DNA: TGTGCCAGCAGTGAAGTACAGGTCTATGGCTACACCTTC. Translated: CASSEVQVYGYTF.

The CDR3 loop is CASGRGFDGYTF. The CDR3, as DNA: TGTGCCAGCGGCAGGGGCTTTGATGGCTACACCTTC. The chain is built from TRBV6-5 and TRBJ1-2; a weak D match, TRBD1 (6 bases). This CDR3 is built from 12 residues. Looked up from germline, CDR1 is MNHEY and CDR2 is SVGAGI. V lost 8 bases, J lost 6 bases, and 13 bases lay in between.

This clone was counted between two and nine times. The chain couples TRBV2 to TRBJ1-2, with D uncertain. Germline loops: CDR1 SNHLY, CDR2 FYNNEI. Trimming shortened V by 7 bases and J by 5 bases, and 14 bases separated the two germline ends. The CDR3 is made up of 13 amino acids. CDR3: CASNRETLYGYTF. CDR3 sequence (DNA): TGTGCCAGCAATCGGGAGACCTTATATGGCTACACCTTC.

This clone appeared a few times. The CDR3 DNA is TGTGCCAGCAGCTTGAAACAGGTCGACACCTACGAGCAGTACTTC. This gives the protein CASSLKQVDTYEQYF. The chain joins TRBV7-9 to TRBJ2-7, with D maybe TRBD1 (5 bases). CDR1 is SEHNR, CDR2 FQNEAQ, per germline (reference sequence). The V end was cut by 3 bases, the J end by 2 bases, with 14 bases between. The CDR3 spans 15 residues.

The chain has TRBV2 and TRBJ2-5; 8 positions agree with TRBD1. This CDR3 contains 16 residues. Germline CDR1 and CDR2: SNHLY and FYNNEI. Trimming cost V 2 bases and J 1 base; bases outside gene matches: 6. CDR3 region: CASSEIGQGLQETQYF. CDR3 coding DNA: TGTGCCAGCAGTGAAATTGGACAGGGACTCCAAGAGACCCAGTACTTC.

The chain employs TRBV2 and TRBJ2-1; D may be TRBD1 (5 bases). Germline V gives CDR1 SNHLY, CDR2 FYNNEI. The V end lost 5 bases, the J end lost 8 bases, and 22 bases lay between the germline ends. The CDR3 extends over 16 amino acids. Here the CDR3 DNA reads TGTGCCAGCAGTTCCCGGCCGGGCCCCCAGGGCGATGAGCAGTTCTTC. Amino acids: CASSSRPGPQGDEQFF.

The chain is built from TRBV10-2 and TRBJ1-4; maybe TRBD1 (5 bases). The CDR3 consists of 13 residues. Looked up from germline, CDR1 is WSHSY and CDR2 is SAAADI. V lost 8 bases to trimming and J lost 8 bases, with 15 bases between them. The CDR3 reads CASGLEGWEKLFF. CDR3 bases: TGCGCCAGCGGCTTGGAGGGGTGGGAAAAACTGTTTTTT.

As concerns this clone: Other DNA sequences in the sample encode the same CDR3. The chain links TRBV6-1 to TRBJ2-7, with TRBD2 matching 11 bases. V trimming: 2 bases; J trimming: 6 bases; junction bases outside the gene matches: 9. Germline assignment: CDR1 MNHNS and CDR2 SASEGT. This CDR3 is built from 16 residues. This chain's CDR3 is CASSEYVSLAGGEQYF. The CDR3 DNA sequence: TGTGCCAGCAGTGAATATGTGAGTCTAGCGGGGGGCGAGCAGTACTTC.